The TCR beta chain described here comes from a study of neoadjuvant anti-PD-1 for oral cavity cancer. Time point specified: after neoadjuvant nivolumab, at surgical resection. This CDR3 is built from 17 residues. The trim removed 4 bases at V and 1 base at J, leaving 8 bases unmatched. The V gene's germline CDR1 is GTSNPN and CDR2 SVGIG (reference sequence). Repertoires were generated with immunoSEQ multiplex PCR, while TCRdb's copy carries only in-frame clones and drops some. The sample yields roughly 9,600 clones, about 66% seen once. J is TRBJ1-6 and V is TRBV30, with 9 bases that match TRBD1. The material sequenced was PBMCs, taken after nivolumab (anti-PD-1) treatment. The receptor was isolated from a person aged 40 to 85 with oral cavity squamous cell carcinoma. The DNA for the CDR3 is TGTGCCTGGAACGTGGACAGGGGTACGTCCTATAATTCACCCCTCCACTTT. It encodes CAWNVDRGTSYNSPLHF. The complete variable domain, with remaining parts taken from reference TRBV30 and TRBJ1-6, reads SQTIHQWPATLVQPVGSPLSLECTVEGTSNPNLYWYRQAAGRGLQLLFYSVGIGQISSEVPQNLSASRPQDRQFILSSKKLLLSDSGFYLCAWNVDRGTSYNSPLHFGNGTRLTVT.